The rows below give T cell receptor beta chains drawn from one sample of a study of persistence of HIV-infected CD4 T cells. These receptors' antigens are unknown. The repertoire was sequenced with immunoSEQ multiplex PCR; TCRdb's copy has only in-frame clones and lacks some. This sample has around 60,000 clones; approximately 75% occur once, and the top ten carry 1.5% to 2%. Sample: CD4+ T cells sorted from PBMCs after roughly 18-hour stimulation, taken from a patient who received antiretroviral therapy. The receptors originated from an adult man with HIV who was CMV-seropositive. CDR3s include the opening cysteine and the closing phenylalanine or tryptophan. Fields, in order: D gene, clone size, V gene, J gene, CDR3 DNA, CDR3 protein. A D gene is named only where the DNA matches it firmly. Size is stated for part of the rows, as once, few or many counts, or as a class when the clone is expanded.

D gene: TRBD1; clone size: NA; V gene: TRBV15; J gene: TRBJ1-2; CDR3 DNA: TGTGCCACCAGCCTTGACAGGGGTAGCTATGGCTACACCTTC; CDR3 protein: CATSLDRGSYGYTF
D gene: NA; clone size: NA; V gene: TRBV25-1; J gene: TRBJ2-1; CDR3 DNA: TGTGCCAGCAGTGGGAACTGGGGAAATGAGCAGTTCTTC; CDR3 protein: CASSGNWGNEQFF
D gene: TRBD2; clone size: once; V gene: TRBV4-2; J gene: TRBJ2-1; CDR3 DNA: TGTGCCAGCAGCCAAAGACTAGCGGGGGGAAACAATGAGCAGTTCTTC; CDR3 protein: CASSQRLAGGNNEQFF
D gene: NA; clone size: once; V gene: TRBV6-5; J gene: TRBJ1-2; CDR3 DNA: TGTGCCAGCAGTCCAGACGGAGCGAATGGCTACACCTTC; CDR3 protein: CASSPDGANGYTF
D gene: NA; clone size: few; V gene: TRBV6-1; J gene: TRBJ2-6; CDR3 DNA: TGTGCCAGCAGTGAACGGGTAGGGAGGACTGGGGCCAACGTCCTGACTTTC; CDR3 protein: CASSERVGRTGANVLTF
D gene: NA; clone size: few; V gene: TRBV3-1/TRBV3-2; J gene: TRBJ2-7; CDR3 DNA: TGTGCCAGCAGCCAAGAGCCGCTGAGTACCTACGAGCAGTACTTC; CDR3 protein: CASSQEPLSTYEQYF
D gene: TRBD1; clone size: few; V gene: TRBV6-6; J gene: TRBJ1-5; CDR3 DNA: TGTGCCAGCAATCAGGGGGGCAATCAGCCCCAGCATTTT; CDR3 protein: CASNQGGNQPQHF
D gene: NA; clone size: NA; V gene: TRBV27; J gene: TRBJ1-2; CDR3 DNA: TGTGCCAGCACAACCGACCTGGGGACTGGACTTAACTATGGCTACACCTTC; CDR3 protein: CASTTDLGTGLNYGYTF
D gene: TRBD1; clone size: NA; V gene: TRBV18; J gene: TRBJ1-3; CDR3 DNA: TGTGCCAGCTCACAAGGGGGCGGACCTGGAAACACCATATATTTT; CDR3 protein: CASSQGGGPGNTIYF
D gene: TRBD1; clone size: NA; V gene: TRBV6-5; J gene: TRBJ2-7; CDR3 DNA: TGTGCCAGCAGTTACGACAGGGAGACCTACGAGCAGTACTTC; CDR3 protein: CASSYDRETYEQYF
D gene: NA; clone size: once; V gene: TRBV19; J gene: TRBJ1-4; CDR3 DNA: TGTGCCAGTAGTTCCCTCCGGCCGACCGGGGATTATGAAAAACTGTTTTTT; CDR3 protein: CASSSLRPTGDYEKLFF
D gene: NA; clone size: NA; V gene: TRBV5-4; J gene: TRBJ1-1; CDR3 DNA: TGTGCCAGCAGCCAGACGAACACTGAAGCTTTCTTT; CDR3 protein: CASSQTNTEAFF
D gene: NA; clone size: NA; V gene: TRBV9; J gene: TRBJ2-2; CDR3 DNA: TGTGCCAGCAGGGGGACGAACACCGGGGAGCTGTTTTTT; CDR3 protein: CASRGTNTGELFF
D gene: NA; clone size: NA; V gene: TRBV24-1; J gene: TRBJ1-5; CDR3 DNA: TGTGCCACCAGTGACGGGGCAGGGGAGCTCAATCAGCCCCAGCATTTT; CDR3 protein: CATSDGAGELNQPQHF
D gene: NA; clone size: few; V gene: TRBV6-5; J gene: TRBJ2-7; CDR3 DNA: TGTGCCAGCATCCCCGACAGTGCTTCCTACGAGCAGTACTTC; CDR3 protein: CASIPDSASYEQYF
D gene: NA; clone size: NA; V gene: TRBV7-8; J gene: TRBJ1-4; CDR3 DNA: TGTGCCAGCAGCCCGTTAGGGGCTCGGGAAAAACTGTTTTTT; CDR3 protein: CASSPLGAREKLFF
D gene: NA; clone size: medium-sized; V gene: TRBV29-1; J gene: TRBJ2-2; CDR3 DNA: TGCAGCGTCGGGACGTTAGGGACCGGGGAGCTGTTTTTT; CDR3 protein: CSVGTLGTGELFF
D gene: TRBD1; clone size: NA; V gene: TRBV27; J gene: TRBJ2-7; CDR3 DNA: TGTGCCAGCAGGACAGACAGGGGAGGTTACGAGCAGTACTTC; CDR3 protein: CASRTDRGGYEQYF
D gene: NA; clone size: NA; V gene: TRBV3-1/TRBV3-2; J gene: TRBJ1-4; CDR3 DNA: TGTGCCAGCAGCCAAATGGCACACCGTAATGAAAAACTGTTTTTT; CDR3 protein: CASSQMAHRNEKLFF
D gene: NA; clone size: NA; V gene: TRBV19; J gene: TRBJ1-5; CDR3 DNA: TGTGCCAGTAGTATCAATCTTGAGCGGCCCCAGCATTTT; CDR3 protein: CASSINLERPQHF
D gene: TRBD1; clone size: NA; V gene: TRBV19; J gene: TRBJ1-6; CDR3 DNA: TGTGCCAGTAGTATCCGGACAGGGGATAATTCACCCCTCCACTTT; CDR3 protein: CASSIRTGDNSPLHF
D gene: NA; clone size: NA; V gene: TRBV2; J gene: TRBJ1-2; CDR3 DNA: TGTGCCAGCAGTGAAACCCTTACGGGCTACACCTTC; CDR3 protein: CASSETLTGYTF
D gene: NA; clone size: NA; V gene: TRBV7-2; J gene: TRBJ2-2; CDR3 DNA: TGTGCCAGCAGCTTACAACAGGGAGAGAACGGGGAGCTGTTTTTT; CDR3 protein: CASSLQQGENGELFF
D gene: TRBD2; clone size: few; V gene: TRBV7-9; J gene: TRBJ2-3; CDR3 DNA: TGTGCCAGCAGCCCCGGACTAGCGGGGGGGCCGGATACGCAGTATTTT; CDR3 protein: CASSPGLAGGPDTQYF
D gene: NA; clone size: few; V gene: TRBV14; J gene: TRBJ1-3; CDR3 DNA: TGTGCCAGCAGCCCGTCGGGAACTGGAAACACCATATATTTT; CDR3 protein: CASSPSGTGNTIYF
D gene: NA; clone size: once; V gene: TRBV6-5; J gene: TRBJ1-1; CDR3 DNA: TGTGCCATTCATCTGGAGGGATCGTACACTGAAGCTTTCTTT; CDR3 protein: CAIHLEGSYTEAFF
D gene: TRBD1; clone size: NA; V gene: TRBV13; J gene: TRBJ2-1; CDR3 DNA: TGTGCCAGCAGCGTCGCTTTGACAGGGGGCAATGAGCAGTTCTTC; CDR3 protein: CASSVALTGGNEQFF
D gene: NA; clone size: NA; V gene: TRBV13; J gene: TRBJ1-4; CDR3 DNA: TGTGCCACCCGACCTGCAACTAATGAAAAACTGTTTTTT; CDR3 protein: CATRPATNEKLFF
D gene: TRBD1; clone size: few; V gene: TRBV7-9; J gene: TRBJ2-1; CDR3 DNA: TGTGCCAGCAGCCCATCCTCTGGGACAGGGAGATACAATGAGCAGTTCTTC; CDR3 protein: CASSPSSGTGRYNEQFF
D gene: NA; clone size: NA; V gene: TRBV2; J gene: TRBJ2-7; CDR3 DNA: TGTGCCAGCAGTGAAGGGTCAGGCGGGCCATACGAGCAGTACTTC; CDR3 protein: CASSEGSGGPYEQYF
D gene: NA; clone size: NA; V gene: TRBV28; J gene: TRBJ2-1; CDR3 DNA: TGTGCCAGCAGTTTCAGGGTGGGGGAGCAGTTCTTC; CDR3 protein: CASSFRVGEQFF
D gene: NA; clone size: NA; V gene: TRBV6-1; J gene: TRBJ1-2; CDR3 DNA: TGTGCCAGCAGTGAAGGGTCCAGGCAGCTAGGCGGCTACACCTTC; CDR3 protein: CASSEGSRQLGGYTF